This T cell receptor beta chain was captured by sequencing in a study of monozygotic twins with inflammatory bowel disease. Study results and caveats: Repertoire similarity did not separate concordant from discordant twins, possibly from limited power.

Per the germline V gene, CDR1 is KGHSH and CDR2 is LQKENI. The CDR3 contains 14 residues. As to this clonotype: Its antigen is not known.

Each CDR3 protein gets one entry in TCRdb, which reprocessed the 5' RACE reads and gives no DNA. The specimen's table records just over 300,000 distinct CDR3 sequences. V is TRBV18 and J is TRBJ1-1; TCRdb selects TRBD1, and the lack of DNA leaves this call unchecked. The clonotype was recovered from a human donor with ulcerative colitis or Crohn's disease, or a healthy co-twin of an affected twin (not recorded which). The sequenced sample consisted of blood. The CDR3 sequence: CASSPRGRGTEAFF.